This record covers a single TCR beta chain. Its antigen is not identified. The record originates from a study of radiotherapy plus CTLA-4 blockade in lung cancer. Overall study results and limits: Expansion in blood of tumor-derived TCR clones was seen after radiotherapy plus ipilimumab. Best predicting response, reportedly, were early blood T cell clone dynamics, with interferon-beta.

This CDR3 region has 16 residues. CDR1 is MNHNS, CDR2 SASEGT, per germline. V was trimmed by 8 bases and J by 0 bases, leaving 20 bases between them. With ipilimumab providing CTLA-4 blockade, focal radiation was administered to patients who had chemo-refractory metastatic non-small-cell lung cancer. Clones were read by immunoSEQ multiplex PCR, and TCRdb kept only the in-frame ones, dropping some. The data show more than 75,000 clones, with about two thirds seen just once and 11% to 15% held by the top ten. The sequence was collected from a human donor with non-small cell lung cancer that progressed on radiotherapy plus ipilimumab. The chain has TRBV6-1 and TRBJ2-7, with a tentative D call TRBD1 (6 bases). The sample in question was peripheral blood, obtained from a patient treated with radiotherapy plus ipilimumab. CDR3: CASGGPGARSSYEQYF. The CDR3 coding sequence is TGTGCCAGCGGTGGCCCAGGGGCGCGCAGCTCCTACGAGCAGTACTTC.